This T cell receptor (beta chain) was observed in a study of blood T cell repertoires in COVID-19. This clone was recorded a few times. Per the authors' pipeline: Quantification of nucleated cells was approximated via reference gene primer amplification. Repertoires were generated with immunoSEQ multiplex PCR, while TCRdb's copy carries only in-frame clones and drops some. V, J and clone size were drawn from that table, and D and trimming were deduced from the DNA. This sample has 220,000 or so clones, with around 82% found just once. This CDR3 is 14 amino acids long. V lost 4 bases and J lost 5; bases outside the gene matches: 5. The germline gives CDR1 SGHAT, CDR2 FQNNGV.

The receptor comes from a woman under 40 who had recovered from COVID-19. The chain recombines TRBV11-2 with TRBJ2-1, with 7 bases that match TRBD2. The material sequenced was peripheral blood. CDR3 in amino acids: CASSSLAADNEQFF. CDR3 bases: TGTGCCAGCAGCTCCCTAGCGGCAGACAATGAGCAGTTCTTC.